This T cell receptor (beta chain) comes out of a study of blood T cell repertoires in COVID-19. Across the whole study: There were acute and convalescent COVID-19 samples, and they came from the United States, Italy and Spain. PBMCs, B-cell-depleted T cells, or T cells were the source of the cDNA or gDNA that made up the material.

Looked up from germline, CDR1 is KGHSH and CDR2 is LQKENI. The CDR3 loop spans 15 amino acids. The ends lost 2 bases at V and 3 bases at J; junction bases unmatched: 5. In the original processing: It was from reference gene primer amplification that nucleated cell counts were estimated. Libraries were prepared by immunoSEQ multiplex PCR; TCRdb keeps only in-frame clonotypes and omits some of them. V and J calls plus clone size are reproduced from that table; the DNA served to infer D and trimming. This table has approximately 120,000 clones, more than 70% appearing once. This TCR was recovered from a human donor in a cohort sampled during active COVID-19. Material: peripheral blood. The chain uses TRBV18 and TRBJ2-5; TRBD1 aligns across 8 bases. In nucleotides, the CDR3 is TGTGCCAGCTCACCAGGACAGGGATACGAAGAGACCCAGTACTTC. Translating gives CASSPGQGYEETQYF.